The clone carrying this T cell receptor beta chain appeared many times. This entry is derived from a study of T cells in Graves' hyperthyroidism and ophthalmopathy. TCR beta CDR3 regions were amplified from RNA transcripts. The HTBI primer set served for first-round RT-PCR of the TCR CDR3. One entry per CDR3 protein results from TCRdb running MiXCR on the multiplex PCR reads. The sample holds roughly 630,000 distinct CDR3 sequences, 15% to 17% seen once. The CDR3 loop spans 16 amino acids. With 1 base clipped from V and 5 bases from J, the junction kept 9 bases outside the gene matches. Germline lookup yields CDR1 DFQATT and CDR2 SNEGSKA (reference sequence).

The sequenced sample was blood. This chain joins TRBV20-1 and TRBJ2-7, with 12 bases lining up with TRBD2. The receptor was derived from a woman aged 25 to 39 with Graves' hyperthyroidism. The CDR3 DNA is TGCAGTGCTAGAGGCGGGAGGACTAGCGGGGAAAACGAGCAGTACTTC. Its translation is CSARGGRTSGENEQYF.